This TCR beta chain comes out of a study of response to subunit inactivated influenza vaccine. Broader study findings: Authors suggested seasonal influenza vaccinations each recruit few new T cells.

This clonotype turned up a few times. The antigen remains unidentified. One entry per CDR3 protein, called by TCRdb with MiXCR from the RT-PCR reads. The sample has a few hundred thousand distinct CDR3 sequences, 20% to 25% seen once. The CDR3 totals 16 residues. V dropped 1 base and J dropped 1; count of bases not matched to a gene: 3. The chain recombines TRBV12-3 or TRBV12-4 with TRBJ1-5, with 8 bases fitting TRBD1. Sequences were derived from PBMCs from blood, sampled less than 22 months after vaccination. The receptor was isolated from a man in his fifties or sixties who received an inactivated influenza vaccine. The DNA of the CDR3 is TGTGCCAGCAGTTTAGTGGGACAGGTCAGCAATCAGCCCCAGCATTTT. Translating gives CASSLVGQVSNQPQHF.